The 15 T cell receptor beta chains given below trace back to one sample, sequenced in a study of T cell repertoires in cytomegalovirus infection. Via MiXCR, TCRdb re-called the reads, giving one row per CDR3 protein. The sample has fewer than 950,000 distinct CDR3 sequences; around a third are singletons. These TCRs are of unknown antigen specificity. This specimen was cultured CD8+ T cells from PBMCs, taken from culture after CMV antigen stimulation. The source of these receptors is a human donor in good health (CMV status not recorded). Some clones in this sample may be carry-over from other donors' samples.

This clonotype was counted only a few times. V and J are TRBV4-1 and TRBJ2-3; TRBD2 matches at 10 bases. V lost 1 base and J lost 5; bases outside the gene matches: 3. CDR1 MGHRA and CDR2 YSYEKL come from the germline V gene. The CDR3 length is 15 residues. CDR3 bases: TGCGCCAGCAGCCAAGGTCGGACTAGCGGAGATACGCAGTATTTT. The encoded protein is CASSQGRTSGDTQYF.

A few counts support this clonotype. The V call is TRBV2, the J call TRBJ1-2, with 7 bases fitting TRBD1. The CDR3 runs to 13 residues. In germline, CDR1 is SNHLY, CDR2 FYNNEI. Trimming cost V 10 bases and J 6 bases; bases outside gene matches: 11. The CDR3 nucleotides read TGTGCCACTGTAGGACAGGTGGTGAATGGCTACACCTTC. Its translation: CATVGQVVNGYTF.

The rearrangement uses TRBV4-3 and TRBJ2-1; D might be TRBD1 (6 bases). This CDR3 comprises 16 residues. CDR1 is LGHNA, CDR2 YSLEER, per germline. V lost 6 bases to trimming and J lost 4 bases, with 19 bases between them. CDR3 nucleotide sequence: TGCGCCAGCAGTGGGACGAAGTGGGACAATTACAATGAGCAGTTCTTC. Residues: CASSGTKWDNYNEQFF.

This chain joins TRBV7-3 and TRBJ2-1; 7 nucleotides align to TRBD1. The junction had 23 bases not matched to a gene; V was cut back by 10 bases and J by 2 bases. The germline V gene has CDR1 SGHTA and CDR2 FQGTGA. The CDR3 extends over 19 amino acids. CDR3 amino acids: CANPKRGLGKSRTYNEQFF. The CDR3 region has the DNA TGTGCCAACCCGAAGAGGGGGCTTGGAAAGAGCCGTACCTACAATGAGCAGTTCTTC.

The V and J genes are TRBV6-1 and TRBJ1-3; D might be TRBD1 (6 bases). Germline CDR1 and CDR2: MNHNS and SASEGT. CDR3 length equals 14 residues. With 9 bases removed from V and 3 bases from J, the gap between germline ends came to 15 bases. CDR3 region: CASTYRVNGNTIYF. In nucleotides, the CDR3 is TGTGCCAGTACCTACAGGGTCAATGGAAACACCATATATTTT.

This clonotype was picked up a small number of times. The chain employs TRBV12-3 or TRBV12-4 and TRBJ2-2, with 12 bases aligning to TRBD2. The CDR3 is 18 amino acids. V lost 2 bases, J lost 6 bases, and 10 bases stayed unmatched. CDR3 amino acids: CASSLRLAGAGTSGELFF. The CDR3 DNA reads as TGTGCCAGCAGTTTACGACTAGCGGGGGCCGGAACATCCGGGGAGCTGTTTTTT.

V usage is TRBV9 and J usage is TRBJ2-6; no reliable D call. Looked up from germline, CDR1 is SGDLS and CDR2 is YYNGEE. This CDR3 contains 16 residues. The V end was cut by 4 bases, the J end by 1 base, with 12 bases between. The CDR3 loop reads CASSPSLGSGANVLTF. In nucleotides, the CDR3 is TGTGCCAGCAGCCCGAGCTTGGGGTCTGGGGCCAACGTCCTGACTTTC.

The CDR3 protein is CASSLETNEAFF. CDR3 DNA sequence: TGTGCCAGCAGCTTAGAGACCAATGAAGCTTTCTTT. The chain employs TRBV11-2 and TRBJ1-1, with no clear D. CDR3 length equals 12 residues. Germline V lookup: CDR1 SGHAT, CDR2 FQNNGV. V shed 0 bases and J shed 7 bases, with 6 bases lying between them. The entire variable domain, with the rest obtained from reference TRBV11-2 and TRBJ1-1, is as follows: EAGVAQSPRYKIIEKRQSVAFWCNPISGHATLYWYQQILGQGPKLLIQFQNNGVVDDSQLPKDRFSAERLKGVDSTLKIQPAKLEDSAVYLCASSLETNEAFFGQGTRLTVV.

V is TRBV29-1 and J is TRBJ2-3; D possibly matches TRBD1 or TRBD2 (6 bases each). The length of the CDR3 is 15 residues. Trimming removed 3 bases at V and 3 bases at J, with 16 bases between. The germline V gene encodes CDR1 SQVTM and CDR2 ANQGSEA. The CDR3 sequence: CSVDTWGRETDTQYF. CDR3 sequence (DNA): TGCAGCGTTGACACGTGGGGGCGGGAAACAGATACGCAGTATTTT.

This clonotype was seen many times. The chain carries TRBV6-1 and TRBJ1-2; perhaps TRBD1 as D (5 bases). This CDR3 region has 11 residues. Looked up from germline, CDR1 is MNHNS and CDR2 is SASEGT. With 8 bases removed from V and 8 bases from J, the gap between germline ends came to 12 bases. CDR3 nucleotides: TGTGCCAGCCTTGGGACCAAGGGCTACACCTTC. It specifies CASLGTKGYTF.

This clonotype occurred a few times. The V call is TRBV3-1, the J call TRBJ1-1; D is possibly TRBD1 (6 bases). CDR1 is LGHDT, CDR2 YNNKEL, per germline (reference sequence). This CDR3 region has 14 residues. Trimming shortened V by 2 bases and J by 7 bases, and 14 bases separated the two germline ends. The CDR3 is CASSQNTGKSEAFF. The CDR3 DNA reads TGTGCCAGCAGCCAAAATACAGGGAAGAGTGAAGCTTTCTTT.

This chain connects TRBV6-5 to TRBJ1-2; D not resolved. V lost 3 bases, J lost 5 bases, and 16 bases lay in between. In germline, CDR1 is MNHEY, CDR2 SVGAGI. The CDR3 length is 15 residues. The CDR3 DNA is TGTGCCAGCAGTTATCCAACAGACGTGGGATATGGCTACACCTTC. Encoded protein: CASSYPTDVGYGYTF.

This clonotype has a count of ten or more. V usage is TRBV7-8 and J usage is TRBJ1-6; D ambiguous. Looked up from germline, CDR1 is SGHVS and CDR2 is FQNEAQ. This CDR3 comprises 18 residues. Deletions cut 0 bases from V and 3 bases from J, with 15 bases between. The CDR3 loop is CASSLAKERAYYNSPLHF. CDR3 bases: TGTGCCAGCAGCTTAGCGAAGGAGCGCGCTTACTATAATTCACCCCTCCACTTT.

The chain couples TRBV4-3 to TRBJ2-5, with a tentative D call TRBD2 (5 bases). The CDR3 covers 15 residues. Trimming removed 1 base from V and 4 bases from J, with 13 bases in between. In germline, CDR1 is LGHNA, CDR2 YSLEER. The CDR3 spells CASSQATLVGETQYF. CDR3 nucleotide sequence: TGCGCCAGCAGCCAAGCGACACTAGTCGGAGAGACCCAGTACTTC.

This clonotype was observed a single time. This may be a read error: a much more frequent sequence differs by one nucleotide. The chain joins TRBV7-6 to TRBJ2-1; D possibly corresponds to TRBD1 (5 bases). The CDR3 extends over 16 amino acids. Germline V gene lookup returns CDR1 SGHVS and CDR2 FNYEAQ. Here the CDR3 reads CASSLIGQGSYNAQFF. The CDR3 nucleotides read TGTGCCAGCAGCTTAATAGGGCAGGGCTCCTACAATGCGCAGTTCTTC.